A selection of T cell receptor beta chains follows, all from one sample in a study of T cell responses to AZD1222 COVID-19 vaccine. TCRdb keeps only in-frame clones here, not all; method: immunoSEQ multiplex PCR. Seen here are approximately 130,000 clones, 93% observed once, and the top ten hold about 0.86%. The sequences come from peripheral blood, collected on day 0 of AZD1222 vaccination. The origin of the receptors is an adult in good health. The CDR3 runs from the conserved cysteine through the conserved F or W. Each record gives: CDR3 length, V gene, clone size, CDR3 protein. Rows give clone size only sometimes, using once, few, many, or a class for an expanded clone.

15 | TRBV3-1/TRBV3-2 | few | CASSQWDRVADGYTF
13 | TRBV12-3/TRBV12-4 | once | CASSLQDSYGYTF
14 | TRBV27 | NA | CASSSGFRGGGYTF
14 | TRBV5-1 | NA | CASRLDRDHYGYTF
15 | TRBV6-6 | NA | CASSYFRGQNTEAFF
15 | TRBV4-1 | NA | CASSQAREGGYGYTF
15 | TRBV5-6 | NA | CASSLYGTGNQPQHF
15 | TRBV7-2 | NA | CASRSMAVGTYGYTF
16 | TRBV4-1 | once | CASSPGRTGALLAQHF
14 | TRBV6-5 | NA | CASSYGGVNTEAFF
16 | TRBV7-8 | NA | CASSLRAVDSGNTIYF
15 | TRBV6-2/TRBV6-3 | NA | CASSARQEKGNGYTF
15 | TRBV18 | NA | CASSPRRGGTGELFF
16 | TRBV20-1 | NA | CSASPLGGAEAYEQYF
14 | TRBV7-9 | NA | CASSLGTGNQPQHF
14 | TRBV29-1 | NA | CSVEGHTGANVLTF
14 | TRBV7-9 | NA | CASSPPMNTGELFF
15 | TRBV5-6 | NA | CASSQTGEQSYEQYF
12 | TRBV12-5 | NA | CASGLRDNEQFF
17 | TRBV7-8 | NA | CASSFLGLTGANYGYTF
12 | TRBV7-9 | NA | CASSDGDQPQHF
16 | TRBV4-1 | NA | CASSPRGSSYNSPLHF
17 | TRBV19 | NA | CASSIPGREDSNTEAFF
13 | TRBV29-1 | NA | CSVAGGSNQPQHF
12 | TRBV15 | NA | CATSNLHEKLFF
14 | TRBV9 | once | CASSRTPASSPLHF
13 | TRBV6-5 | NA | CASSYGMGQEQFF
11 | TRBV20-1 | few | CSAKFGETQYF
14 | TRBV27 | few | CASTSGGLNTEAFF
13 | TRBV12-3/TRBV12-4 | NA | CASQGLTGTEAFF
14 | TRBV7-9 | NA | CASTVDRENEKLFF
15 | TRBV10-2 | NA | CASSDSGGARYGYTF
14 | TRBV3-1/TRBV3-2 | NA | CASSQTLSGETQYF
15 | TRBV5-1 | NA | CASSFNYGDNSPLHF
14 | TRBV19 | NA | CASIPGGAGYGYTF
16 | TRBV7-9 | NA | CASSPRGTGSGNTIYF
13 | TRBV7-3 | NA | CASSSQVTGELFF
16 | TRBV19 | few | CASNRDRGFSNQPQHF
12 | TRBV6-5 | NA | CASSPAGDTQYF
14 | TRBV7-9 | NA | CASSLASTGTEAFF